This T cell receptor (beta chain) derives from a study of regulatory T cells in long-lasting Graves disease. Combining iRepertoire HTBI primers with Arm-PCR of CDR3 regions, the authors built TCR beta libraries. TCRdb re-derived calls from the multiplex PCR reads in MiXCR, one entry per CDR3 protein. Of about 420,000 distinct CDR3 sequences in the sample, roughly 15% are singletons; the top ten hold 20% to 25%. This clonotype was seen ten or more times. As yet, its antigen is unknown. Study-level findings and limits: Persistent cases favored TRBV28, TRBJ1-2 and TRBJ2-5.

Trimming removed 0 bases at V and 0 bases at J, with 12 bases between. CDR3 size: 17 residues. The V gene's germline CDR1 is SGHVS and CDR2 FQNEAQ. The time point: newly diagnosed GD, antithyroid drugs for less than 3 months. Making the TCR library involved RNA that had been extracted from PBMCs. The same specimen was also included in a second study, on T cells in Graves' hyperthyroidism and ophthalmopathy.

The source is a woman under 30 with Graves disease. The V gene is TRBV7-8, the J gene TRBJ1-5; D is ambiguous. The sample was peripheral blood mononuclear cells (PBMCs), taken at new diagnosis, from a patient treated with antithyroid drugs. CDR3 sequence: CASSLAQHFHSNQPQHF. DNA of the CDR3: TGTGCCAGCAGCTTAGCCCAACACTTCCATAGCAATCAGCCCCAGCATTTT.